Below, 16 T cell receptor beta chains from the same sample are listed, as sequenced in a study of CD8 T cells in Susac syndrome. When the RNA was reverse transcribed, random hexamers were used with an input of roughly 0.5 to 1 ug. TCRdb itself ran the immunoSEQ multiplex PCR reads through MiXCR, one entry per CDR3 protein. The table shows tens of thousands of distinct CDR3 sequences, with about 96% occurring only once. Sequenced sample: CD8+ T cells from PBMCs. These receptors came from a human donor with Susac syndrome.

The rearrangement uses TRBV3-1 and TRBJ2-3, with TRBD2 identical over 15 bases. The CDR3 sequence is 18 residues long. J gave up 4 bases and V 4 bases, and 9 bases lay outside the gene matches. Germline-derived CDR1 and CDR2 are LGHDT and YNNKEL (reference sequence). The CDR3 sequence is CASSPRWTSGGGPDTQYF. Written as DNA, the CDR3 is TGTGCCAGCAGCCCCCGTTGGACTAGCGGGGGGGGACCAGATACGCAGTATTTT.

The V gene is TRBV20-1, the J gene TRBJ2-7, with a tentative D call TRBD1 (5 bases). Germline CDR1 and CDR2: DFQATT and SNEGSKA (reference sequence). This CDR3 is 13 amino acids long. Trimming took 3 bases from V and 0 from J, leaving 9 bases between them. DNA for the CDR3: TGCAGTGCTAGGACCAGGGTCTCCTACGAGCAGTACTTC. Encoded protein: CSARTRVSYEQYF.

The chain has TRBV5-6 and TRBJ2-7; 7 bases match TRBD1. V trimming: 4 bases; J trimming: 2 bases; junction bases outside the gene matches: 6. There are 14 residues in the CDR3. The germline V gene encodes CDR1 SGHDT and CDR2 YYEEEE. The CDR3 loop is CASSQTGQAYEQYV. The CDR3 nucleotides read TGTGCCAGCAGCCAGACCGGACAGGCCTACGAGCAGTACGTC.

The CDR3 DNA sequence: TGCAGCGCAACCGGGACAGACCTCTACGAGCAGTACGTC. The encoded protein is CSATGTDLYEQYV. The V gene is TRBV20-1, the J gene TRBJ2-7, with 7 bases aligning to TRBD1. The CDR3 loop spans 13 amino acids. Germline CDR1 DFQATT, CDR2 SNEGSKA (reference sequence).

The J gene is TRBJ2-7, the V gene TRBV19; D might be TRBD2 (6 bases). V shed 6 bases and J shed 6 bases, with 9 bases lying between them. Germline CDR1 reads LNHDA; CDR2 reads SQIVND (reference sequence). This CDR3 contains 11 residues. Written as DNA, the CDR3 is TGTGCCAGTAGACTAGCAGGCGAGCAGTACTTC. Protein product: CASRLAGEQYF.

The rearrangement uses TRBV3-1 and TRBJ2-5, with D hard to call. The CDR3 is 16 residues long. In germline, CDR1 is LGHDT, CDR2 YNNKEL (reference sequence). V lost 6 bases and J 2 bases, leaving 19 bases between the germline ends. CDR3 DNA: TGTGCCAGCAGTAACCCCCTAGTGAGGCTGCAAGAGACCCAGTACTTC. Residues: CASSNPLVRLQETQYF.

This chain links TRBV29-1 with TRBJ1-1; the D gene is possibly TRBD1 (6 bases). The CDR3 sequence is 13 residues long. Trimming cost V 4 bases and J 4 bases, with 13 bases left between them. Germline lookup yields CDR1 SQVTM and CDR2 ANQGSEA. The CDR3 region has the DNA TGCAGCGTTGCCGAGGGGGAGGTCACTGAAGCTTTCTTT. This encodes CSVAEGEVTEAFF.

The chain joins TRBV7-8 to TRBJ2-3, with a tentative D call TRBD2 (5 bases). The V end lost 5 bases, the J end lost 4 bases, and 13 bases lay between the germline ends. This CDR3 has 14 residues. Looked up from germline, CDR1 is SGHVS and CDR2 is FQNEAQ. Here the CDR3 DNA reads TGTGCCAGCAGCCACGGTGAGGGCGCAGATACGCAGTATTTT. Translating it yields CASSHGEGADTQYF. Looking up the rest from reference TRBV7-8 and TRBJ2-3 gives the full variable domain: GAGVSQSPRYKVAKRGQDVALRCDPISGHVSLFWYQQALGQGPEFLTYFQNEAQLDKSGLPSDRFFAERPEGSVSTLKIQRTQQEDSAVYLCASSHGEGADTQYFGPGTRLTVL.

V usage is TRBV28 and J usage is TRBJ2-5; either TRBD1 or TRBD2 may supply D (6 bases each). CDR1 MDHEN and CDR2 SYDVKM come from the germline V gene. The CDR3 has 17 residues. Trimming took 5 bases from V and 1 from J, leaving 20 bases between them. The CDR3 reads CASSPGERLVPQETQYF. As DNA, the CDR3 is TGTGCCAGCAGTCCAGGGGAGAGACTAGTTCCCCAAGAGACCCAGTACTTC.

This chain links TRBV29-1 with TRBJ2-7, with D perhaps TRBD1 (5 bases). Trimming pared 2 bases from V and 2 bases from J, leaving 10 bases between. The CDR3 length is 13 residues. CDR1 is SQVTM, CDR2 ANQGSEA, per germline. The CDR3 DNA follows: TGCAGCGTTGAAATGGACACTCCCTACGAGCAGTACTTC. Amino acids: CSVEMDTPYEQYF.

The chain joins TRBV7-9 to TRBJ2-5; D might be TRBD1 (6 bases). The CDR3 contains 16 residues. The germline V and J ends were trimmed by 3 bases and 1 base, with 15 bases remaining between them. Germline V gene data show CDR1 as SEHNR and CDR2 as FQNEAQ (reference sequence). In DNA, the CDR3 is TGTGCCAGCAGCTTTGAACCGGGACAAATCCAAGAGACCCAGTACTTC. Translating gives CASSFEPGQIQETQYF.

This chain joins TRBV29-1 and TRBJ1-3; 7 bases fit TRBD1. The CDR3 is made up of 13 amino acids. CDR1 and CDR2 (germline): SQVTM, ANQGSEA. J was trimmed by 6 bases and V by 4 bases; bases with no gene match: 6. CDR3 in DNA: TGCAGCGTTGGCAGGGGGGCGGAAAACACCATATATTTT. Its protein is CSVGRGAENTIYF.

For this clonotype: One junction end disagrees with the germline gene, perhaps due to a read error. The CDR3 reads CASSHYGLAGGWTYGQYF. The CDR3 DNA sequence: TGTGCCAGCAGCCACTACGGACTAGCGGGAGGATGGACCTACGGGCAGTACTTC. The rearrangement joins TRBV13 to TRBJ2-7, with TRBD2 matching over 14 bases. Germline assignment: CDR1 PRHDT and CDR2 FYEKMQ (reference sequence). The CDR3 consists of 18 residues.

J is TRBJ1-2 and V is TRBV29-1, with D uncertain. With 0 bases removed from V and 5 bases from J, the gap between germline ends came to 13 bases. Germline CDR1 and CDR2: SQVTM and ANQGSEA. The CDR3 is made up of 14 amino acids. CDR3 nucleotides: TGCAGCGTTGAAGATCCCCTAAGGGATTATGGCTACACCTTC. It encodes CSVEDPLRDYGYTF. The full variable domain, with the rest looked up from reference TRBV29-1 and TRBJ1-2, is SAVISQKPSRDICQRGTSLTIQCQVDSQVTMMFWYRQQPGQSLTLIATANQGSEATYESGFVIDKFPISRPNLTFSTLTVSNMSPEDSSIYLCSVEDPLRDYGYTFGSGTRLTVV.

V usage is TRBV7-9 and J usage is TRBJ2-2; D could derive from TRBD1 or TRBD2 (5 bases each). CDR1 and CDR2 from the germline V gene are SEHNR and FQNEAQ (reference sequence). Between the trimmed V and J ends, which lost 1 base and 3 bases, there was a span of 12 bases. CDR3 size: 16 residues. In DNA, the CDR3 is TGTGCCAGCAGCTTAGTGTCCCCGGGGCACACCGGGGAGCTGTTTTTT. Amino acids: CASSLVSPGHTGELFF. The entire variable domain, with the rest obtained from reference TRBV7-9 and TRBJ2-2, is as follows: DTGVSQNPRHKITKRGQNVTFRCDPISEHNRLYWYRQTLGQGPEFLTYFQNEAQLEKSRLLSDRFSAERPKGSFSTLEIQRTEQGDSAMYLCASSLVSPGHTGELFFGEGSRLTVL.

The chain is built from TRBV28 and TRBJ2-5; D gene uncertain. CDR3 length: 14 amino acids. V shed 6 bases and J shed 2 bases, with 13 bases lying between them. Germline loops: CDR1 MDHEN, CDR2 SYDVKM. CDR3: CASSFPGRQETQYF. The CDR3, as DNA: TGTGCCAGCAGCTTCCCTGGACGTCAAGAGACCCAGTACTTC.